The clone carrying this TCR beta chain was seen only a few times. As yet, its antigen is unknown. These data come from a study of CD8 T cells in ankylosing spondylitis. Whole-study findings and limits: The study identified a TCR beta motif of roughly eight highly homologous variants that appeared characteristic of ankylosing spondylitis blood. Disease-linked clones, CD8+, were relatively rare in peripheral blood.

Trimming took off 3 bases at V and 2 bases at J, with 6 bases between the two ends. The germline gives CDR1 SGHRS, CDR2 YFSETQ. The CDR3 totals 12 residues. MiXCR, run by TCRdb on the 5' RACE reads, gives a single entry per CDR3 protein. Of 400,000 to 450,000 distinct CDR3 sequences listed, 17% were seen once; the top ten hold approximately 1%. The sequenced material came from blood, either unsorted or a sorted T cell fraction (not recorded which). The rearrangement links TRBV5-1 to TRBJ2-7; unclear D gene. The clonotype was recovered from a male donor with ankylosing spondylitis. The CDR3 bases are TGCGCCAGCAGCTCTCAAACCTACGAGCAGTACTTC. It encodes CASSSQTYEQYF.